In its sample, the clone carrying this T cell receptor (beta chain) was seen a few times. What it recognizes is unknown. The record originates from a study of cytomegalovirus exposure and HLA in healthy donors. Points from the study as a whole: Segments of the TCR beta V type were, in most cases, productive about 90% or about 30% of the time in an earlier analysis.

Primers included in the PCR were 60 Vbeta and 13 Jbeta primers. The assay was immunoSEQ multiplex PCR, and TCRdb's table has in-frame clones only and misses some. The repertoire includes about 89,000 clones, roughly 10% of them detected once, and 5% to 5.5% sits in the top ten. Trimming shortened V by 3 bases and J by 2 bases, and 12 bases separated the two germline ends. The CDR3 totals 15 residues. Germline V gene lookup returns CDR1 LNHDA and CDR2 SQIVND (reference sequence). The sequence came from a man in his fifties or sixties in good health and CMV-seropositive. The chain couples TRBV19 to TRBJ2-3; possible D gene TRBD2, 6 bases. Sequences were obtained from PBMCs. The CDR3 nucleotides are TGTGCCAGTAGTATCACTAGCAGATACACAGATACGCAGTATTTT. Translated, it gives CASSITSRYTDTQYF. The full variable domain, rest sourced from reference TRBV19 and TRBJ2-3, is DGGITQSPKYLFRKEGQNVTLSCEQNLNHDAMYWYRQDPGQGLRLIYYSQIVNDFQKGDIAEGYSVSREKKESFPLTVTSAQKNPTAFYLCASSITSRYTDTQYFGPGTRLTVL.